One T cell receptor beta chain is described in this entry. This entry is derived from a study of blood T cell repertoires in COVID-19. Looking at the study overall: Acute-phase and convalescent COVID-19 samples originated in the United States, Italy and Spain. PBMCs, B-cell-depleted T cells, or T cells were the source of the cDNA or gDNA that made up the material.

Source study methods: From reference gene primer amplification, estimates of nucleated cell counts were derived. Produced via immunoSEQ multiplex PCR; TCRdb's table is partial and in-frame only. Clone size and V and J calls were adopted from that table, with D and trimming inferred from the DNA. This sample has 110,000 or so clones, with approximately 86% found just once. V shed 6 bases and J 7 bases; nucleotides not matched to a gene: 8. The CDR3 covers 13 residues. Germline CDR1 reads KGHSH; CDR2 reads LQKENI. The receptor was derived from a human donor in a cohort sampled during active COVID-19. Sample: peripheral blood. This sequence joins TRBV18 and TRBJ1-1, with TRBD1 matching 7 bases. The CDR3 coding sequence is TGTGCCAGCTCCCGGGACAGACAGTATGAAGCTTTCTTT. Protein product: CASSRDRQYEAFF. The variable domain in full, completed from reference TRBV18 and TRBJ1-1, reads NAGVMQNPRHLVRRRGQEARLRCSPMKGHSHVYWYRQLPEEGLKFMVYLQKENIIDESGMPKERFSAEFPKEGPSILRIQQVVRGDSAAYFCASSRDRQYEAFFGQGTRLTVV.